One sample yielded the 10 T cell receptor beta chains listed below, sequenced in a study of tumor-infiltrating lymphocytes in localized non-small cell lung cancer. Method: immunoSEQ multiplex PCR; TCRdb's copy keeps in-frame clones and lacks some. The sample lists approximately 13,000 clones; 60% to 85% were seen once. Sequencing input: lung tumor tissue. The receptors stem from a human donor with non-small cell lung cancer.

The gene calls are TRBV4-3 and TRBJ2-5; a possible D gene is TRBD2 (6 bases). The CDR3 length is 15 residues. The V gene lost 0 bases and the J gene lost 5 bases, with 13 bases spanning the gap. The V gene's germline CDR1 is LGHNA and CDR2 YSLEER. The CDR3 coding sequence is TGCGCCAGCAGCCAAGATTTCGGGAGTTGGGAGACCCAGTACTTC. It specifies CASSQDFGSWETQYF.

V usage is TRBV10-3 and J usage is TRBJ2-7, with 8 bases fitting TRBD1. The CDR3 sequence is 14 residues long. V shed 7 bases, J shed 4 bases, and the junction held 9 bases outside the gene matches. Germline V gene sequence: CDR1 ENHRY, CDR2 SYGVKD. CDR3 sequence reads: CAINAGTGDYEQYF. DNA for the CDR3: TGTGCCATCAACGCCGGGACAGGAGATTACGAGCAGTACTTC.

This chain links TRBV7-6 with TRBJ1-1, with no clear D. The CDR3 sequence is 16 residues long. Germline CDR1 and CDR2: SGHVS and FNYEAQ. V shed 3 bases and J shed 0 bases, with 14 bases lying between them. The chain's CDR3 is CASSFGGGIMNTEAFF. The CDR3 DNA reads as TGTGCCAGCAGCTTTGGTGGAGGAATTATGAACACTGAAGCTTTCTTT.

The gene calls are TRBV2 and TRBJ2-7; 8 positions agree with TRBD1. The junction had 4 bases not matched to a gene; V was cut back by 1 base and J by 2 bases. Germline CDR1 is SNHLY and CDR2 is FYNNEI. This CDR3 is built from 15 residues. The CDR3 bases are TGTGCCAGCAGTGAAGAGACAGGGGCGGCCTACGAGCAGTACTTC. It is translated as CASSEETGAAYEQYF.

In this sample, this clone turned up once. The chain recombines TRBV5-1 with TRBJ2-7; the match to TRBD1 covers 8 bases. This CDR3 has 17 residues. From germline, CDR1 is SGHRS and CDR2 YFSETQ. J lost 1 base, V lost 0 bases, and 9 bases had no gene match. The CDR3 DNA sequence: TGCGCCAGCAGCTTGGGAGTAGGGACAGGCTCATCCTACGAGCAGTACTTC. This translates into CASSLGVGTGSSYEQYF.

This clone came up once. This chain joins TRBV9 and TRBJ2-7; D assignment may be TRBD1 or TRBD2 (5 bases each). The CDR3 is 14 amino acids. V dropped 0 bases and J dropped 3 bases, with 10 bases sitting between them. From germline, CDR1 is SGDLS and CDR2 YYNGEE. DNA for the CDR3: TGTGCCAGCAGCGTAGCAATGGGGGACTACGAGCAGTACTTC. Protein product: CASSVAMGDYEQYF.

The chain joins TRBV5-6 to TRBJ2-7; unclear D gene. Germline V gene lookup returns CDR1 SGHDT and CDR2 YYEEEE. V was cut by 2 bases and J by 2 bases, with 8 bases left in between. There are 13 residues in the CDR3. The CDR3 spells CASSFRWAYEQYF. CDR3 nucleotides: TGTGCCAGCAGCTTTAGGTGGGCCTACGAGCAGTACTTC.

V usage is TRBV5-8 and J usage is TRBJ1-5, with a tentative D call TRBD1 (5 bases). Germline assignment: CDR1 SGHTS and CDR2 YDEGEE. The germline V and J ends were trimmed by 2 bases and 7 bases, with 13 bases remaining between them. There are 14 residues in the CDR3. CDR3 loop: CASSLTRVGQPQHF. In DNA, the CDR3 is TGTGCCAGCAGCTTAACCAGGGTCGGGCAGCCCCAGCATTTT.

This clone was counted between two and nine times. The CDR3 spells CASSLQYRDNEQFF. The DNA of the CDR3 is TGTGCCAGCAGTTTACAATACAGAGACAATGAGCAGTTCTTC. The gene calls are TRBV27 and TRBJ2-1; D is uncertain. CDR1 and CDR2 (germline): MNHEY, SMNVEV (reference sequence). This CDR3 has 14 residues. V was shortened by 2 bases and J by 5 bases, with 10 bases between the two germline ends.

Judged by abundance, this clone is medium-sized. The rearrangement uses TRBV30 and TRBJ1-1; 7 bases align to TRBD1. V dropped 4 bases and J dropped 0; count of bases not matched to a gene: 2. The germline V gene encodes CDR1 GTSNPN and CDR2 SVGIG (reference sequence). The CDR3 is 13 amino acids. The CDR3 loop is CAWTRGVNTEAFF. CDR3 bases: TGTGCCTGGACCAGGGGGGTGAACACTGAAGCTTTCTTT.